Below are 18 T cell receptor beta chains sequenced from a single sample in a study of cytomegalovirus exposure and HLA in healthy donors. A multiplex PCR was run with 60 Vbeta primers and 13 Jbeta primers. Assay: immunoSEQ multiplex PCR; the TCRdb copy retains only in-frame clones and omits some. Of approximately 130,000 clones in the sample, 80% to 85% were seen once. Sequenced input: PBMCs. These receptors originate from a man aged 18 to 35 in good health and CMV-seronegative.

V and J are TRBV29-1 and TRBJ1-2, with a weak D call TRBD1 (6 bases). Germline V lookup: CDR1 SQVTM, CDR2 ANQGSEA. This CDR3 region has 14 residues. Deletions cut 7 bases from V and 7 bases from J, with 22 bases between. The CDR3 loop is CSAFRGGLEFGYTF. The CDR3 nucleotides read TGCAGCGCATTTCGCGGGGGCTTGGAGTTTGGCTACACCTTC.

This clone occurred once. The rearrangement links TRBV19 to TRBJ1-2, with 10 nucleotides matching TRBD1. CDR1 is LNHDA, CDR2 SQIVND, per germline (reference sequence). This CDR3 spans 13 amino acids. With V trimmed by 6 bases and J by 8 bases, 6 bases remained unmatched. CDR3 residues: CASSLGQGVGYTF. CDR3 coding DNA: TGTGCCAGTAGCCTAGGACAGGGGGTAGGCTACACCTTC.

This clone has only one observation. The gene calls are TRBV9 and TRBJ1-1; the match to TRBD1 covers 9 bases. After removal of 4 bases from V and 1 base from J, the junction contained 8 bases not matched to a gene. Looked up from germline, CDR1 is SGDLS and CDR2 is YYNGEE. This CDR3 region has 16 residues. CDR3 residues: CASSLGTGLTNTEAFF. The CDR3 nucleotides are TGTGCCAGCAGCTTAGGGACAGGGCTAACGAACACTGAAGCTTTCTTT.

V gene TRBV21-1 combines with J gene TRBJ2-5; the table calls TRBD2, which could not be checked here. TRBV21-1 is reported as a pseudogene. The CDR3 sequence is 14 residues long. The CDR3 region has the DNA TGTGCCAGCAGCAAAGGTGGTAGCCTGGAGACCCAGTACTTC. Translated, it gives CASSKGGSLETQYF.

There are a few counts of this clone. The rearrangement uses TRBV2 and TRBJ1-1; 9 bases fit TRBD1. The CDR3 is made up of 14 amino acids. Germline V gives CDR1 SNHLY, CDR2 FYNNEI. The ends lost 6 bases at V and 2 bases at J; junction bases unmatched: 4. DNA for the CDR3: TGTGCCAGCAGGTTGGACAGGGGTAACACTGAAGCTTTCTTT. It translates to CASRLDRGNTEAFF.

The chain is built from TRBV6-5 and TRBJ2-7, with 8 positions matching TRBD1. Trimming at V came to 2 bases and at J to 5 bases, leaving 11 bases not matched to a gene. Germline V CDR1 and CDR2: MNHEY, SVGAGI. This CDR3 comprises 16 residues. The CDR3 sequence is CASSYTLGQGINEQYF. The CDR3 DNA follows: TGTGCCAGCAGTTACACCCTCGGACAGGGTATCAACGAGCAGTACTTC.

The chain recombines TRBV5-1 with TRBJ2-3; maybe TRBD2 (6 bases). Deletions cut 3 bases from V and 5 bases from J, with 19 bases between. The CDR3 runs to 16 residues. The germline V gene encodes CDR1 SGHRS and CDR2 YFSETQ. The CDR3 DNA sequence: TGCGCCAGCAGCTGGGGGGACGCCGGCGCTAGAGATACGCAGTATTTT. Amino acid sequence: CASSWGDAGARDTQYF. The full variable domain, its missing parts supplied by reference TRBV5-1 and TRBJ2-3, is KAGVTQTPRYLIKTRGQQVTLSCSPISGHRSVSWYQQTPGQGLQFLFEYFSETQRNKGNFPGRFSGRQFSNSRSEMNVSTLELGDSALYLCASSWGDAGARDTQYFGPGTRLTVL.

This chain links TRBV2 with TRBJ2-1; maybe TRBD1 (6 bases). The CDR3 loop spans 14 amino acids. Trimming removed 3 bases from V and 6 bases from J, with 12 bases in between. Germline-derived CDR1 and CDR2 are SNHLY and FYNNEI. CDR3 region: CASSDQGPGNEQFF. CDR3 DNA: TGTGCCAGCAGTGACCAGGGGCCGGGCAATGAGCAGTTCTTC.

The chain employs TRBV4-1 and TRBJ2-3; 8 nucleotides align to TRBD2. V lost 7 bases, J lost 6 bases, and 9 bases stayed unmatched. This CDR3 spans 14 amino acids. CDR1 and CDR2 (germline): MGHRA, YSYEKL. CDR3 sequence: CASTPAGVMDTQYF. The CDR3, as DNA: TGCGCCAGCACCCCAGCGGGGGTAATGGATACGCAGTATTTT.

This clone turned up a few times. The J gene is TRBJ2-1, the V gene TRBV5-6; 13 nucleotides align to TRBD2. Germline V gives CDR1 SGHDT, CDR2 YYEEEE. J gave up 10 bases and V 4 bases, and 11 bases lay outside the gene matches. The CDR3 length is 16 residues. As DNA, the CDR3 is TGTGCCAGCAGCCCAACCGGGACTAGCGGGGTGTGGGAGCAGTTCTTC. This gives the protein CASSPTGTSGVWEQFF. The full variable domain, completed using reference TRBV5-6 and TRBJ2-1, is DAGVTQSPTHLIKTRGQQVTLRCSPKSGHDTVSWYQQALGQGPQFIFQYYEEEERQRGNFPDRFSGHQFPNYSSELNVNALLLGDSALYLCASSPTGTSGVWEQFFGPGTRLTVL.

V is TRBV6-5 and J is TRBJ1-6; unclear D gene. The germline CDR1 and CDR2 sequences are MNHEY and SVGAGI. This CDR3 region has 13 residues. V lost 5 bases and J lost 8, with 10 bases in between. CDR3 loop: CASSGHSDSPLHF. CDR3 bases: TGTGCCAGCAGTGGTCACTCTGATTCACCCCTCCACTTT.

V gene TRBV28 combines with J gene TRBJ1-2; 7 nucleotides match TRBD1. CDR3 length equals 14 residues. Germline V gene data show CDR1 as MDHEN and CDR2 as SYDVKM. The trim removed 7 bases at V and 2 bases at J, leaving 7 bases unmatched. This CDR3 reads CASKPRDRNYGYTF. The CDR3 region has the DNA TGTGCCAGCAAGCCCCGGGACAGAAACTATGGCTACACCTTC.

J is TRBJ2-7 and V is TRBV7-2, with a possible D match to TRBD1 (5 bases). The ends were cut back, 6 bases at V and 2 bases at J, with 11 bases in the middle. The CDR3 extends over 13 amino acids. Germline CDR1 reads SGHTA; CDR2 reads FQGNSA. This CDR3 is CASRAAGTYEQYF. The CDR3 coding sequence is TGTGCCAGCAGGGCAGCAGGGACCTACGAGCAGTACTTC.

The rearrangement uses TRBV27 and TRBJ2-1; TRBD2 might be the D (5 bases). The CDR3 covers 12 residues. Trimming removed 6 bases from V and 13 bases from J, with 16 bases in between. The germline gives CDR1 MNHEY, CDR2 SMNVEV (reference sequence). The CDR3 loop is CASSLFGKGQFF. CDR3 sequence (DNA): TGTGCCAGCAGCCTTTTCGGGAAGGGACAGTTCTTC.

This clone was detected a few times. The CDR3 sequence: CASSYGPPGGQPQHF. Here the CDR3 DNA reads TGTGCCAGCAGCTACGGTCCACCCGGGGGTCAGCCCCAGCATTTT. The chain employs TRBV5-4 and TRBJ1-5, with D possibly TRBD1 on 5 matching bases. CDR1 is SGHNT, CDR2 YYREEE, per germline (reference sequence). With 3 bases removed from V and 6 bases from J, the gap between germline ends came to 16 bases. This CDR3 contains 15 residues.

This clone appeared a few times. This chain joins TRBV14 and TRBJ2-5; 7 nucleotides agree with TRBD2. V lost 4 bases, J lost 0 bases, and 11 bases stayed unmatched. This CDR3 comprises 17 residues. The V gene's germline CDR1 is SGHDN and CDR2 FVKESK. The CDR3 protein is CASSPRWNLADQETQYF. CDR3 in DNA: TGTGCCAGCAGCCCCAGGTGGAATCTAGCGGACCAAGAGACCCAGTACTTC.

The gene calls are TRBV10-3 and TRBJ2-7, with a tentative D call TRBD2 (5 bases). The ends were cut back, 7 bases at V and 0 bases at J, with 10 bases in the middle. Germline loops: CDR1 ENHRY, CDR2 SYGVKD. There are 13 residues in the CDR3. The CDR3 region has the DNA TGTGCCATCATCGACGGGGTCTCCTACGAGCAGTACTTC. Its protein product is CAIIDGVSYEQYF.

The chain employs TRBV7-9 and TRBJ2-1; D may be TRBD2 (5 bases). Deletions cut 2 bases from V and 9 bases from J, with 11 bases between. The CDR3 is made up of 13 amino acids. Germline V CDR1 and CDR2: SEHNR, FQNEAQ (reference sequence). Written as DNA, the CDR3 is TGTGCCAGCAGCTTAAACCCGGGATCTGAGCAGTTCTTC. Its translation is CASSLNPGSEQFF.